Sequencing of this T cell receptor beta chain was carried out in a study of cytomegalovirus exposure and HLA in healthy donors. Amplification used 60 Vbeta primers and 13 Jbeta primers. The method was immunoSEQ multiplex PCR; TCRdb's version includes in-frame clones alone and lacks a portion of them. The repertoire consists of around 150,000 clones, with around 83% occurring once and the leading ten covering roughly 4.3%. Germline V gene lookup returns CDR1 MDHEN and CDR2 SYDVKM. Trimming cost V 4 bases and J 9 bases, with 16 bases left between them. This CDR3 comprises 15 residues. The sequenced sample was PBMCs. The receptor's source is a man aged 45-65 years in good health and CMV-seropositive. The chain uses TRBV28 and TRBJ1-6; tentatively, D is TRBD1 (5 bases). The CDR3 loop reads CASSSPTVLGSPLHF. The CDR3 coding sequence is TGTGCCAGCAGTTCCCCGACAGTCCTTGGTTCACCCCTCCACTTT.